The rows below give T cell receptor beta chains drawn from one sample of a study of blood T cells in healthy people across ages. MiXCR, applied by TCRdb to the 5' RACE reads, yields one record per CDR3 protein. Of 1.8 million or so distinct CDR3 sequences listed, about 39% were seen once; the top ten hold more than 20%. Sequencing used blood. The receptors shown here come from a human donor in good health. Each CDR3 is given with its conserved first and last residue. D genes are given only for firm matches. Clone size, where shown, is once, few, many, or a class for clones that have expanded.

J gene,D gene,CDR3 length,clone size,V gene,CDR3 DNA,CDR3 protein
TRBJ2-1,-,14,few,TRBV18,TGTGCCAGCTCACCCGATTTGGTGGGCAATGAGCAGTTCTTC,CASSPDLVGNEQFF
TRBJ1-2,-,15,-,TRBV27,TGTGCCAGCAGTTCAATCTCGACAGACGACTATGGCTACACCTTC,CASSSISTDDYGYTF
TRBJ1-2,TRBD1,14,-,TRBV12-3/TRBV12-4,TGTGCCAGCCAAAGACAGGGAGCTAACTATGACTACACCTTC,CASQRQGANYDYTF
TRBJ1-2,-,14,few,TRBV20-1,TGCAGTGCTAGAGATAGGGACATATATTATGGCTACACCTTC,CSARDRDIYYGYTF
TRBJ2-7,TRBD1,14,many,TRBV9,TGTGCCAGCAGCGTAGGACAGGGAGACTACGAGCAGTACTTC,CASSVGQGDYEQYF
TRBJ2-5,-,15,-,TRBV18,TGTGCCAGCTCACCTCTCACAACAGGGTCTGAGACCCAGTACTTC,CASSPLTTGSETQYF
TRBJ2-5,-,12,-,TRBV29-1,TGCAGCGTTGTACTAGGTCCGGAAGGCCAGTACTTC,CSVVLGPEGQYF
TRBJ1-2,-,13,-,TRBV6-5,TGTGCCAGCAGTTGGGCAGACAACTATGGCTACACCTTC,CASSWADNYGYTF
TRBJ1-1,-,14,-,TRBV10-3,TGTGCCATCAGTGAGTGGCACCCGAACACTGAAGCTTTCTTT,CAISEWHPNTEAFF
TRBJ2-3,-,15,-,TRBV28,TGTGCCAGCAGTTTCATTGGGGACCCTTTGGATACGCAGTATTTT,CASSFIGDPLDTQYF
TRBJ1-2,-,17,-,TRBV4-3,TGCGCCAGCAGCCAAGATGGTAGACACAGATCTAACTATGGCTACACCTTC,CASSQDGRHRSNYGYTF
TRBJ2-1,TRBD2,15,-,TRBV6-4,TGTGCCAGCAGTGACTCAGCGGGGGCCTACAATGAGCAGTTCTTC,CASSDSAGAYNEQFF
TRBJ2-3,-,17,-,TRBV5-1,TGCGCCAGCAGCTTGGGGGGGGGCAGTCCGGTAACAGATACGCAGTATTTT,CASSLGGGSPVTDTQYF
TRBJ2-3,TRBD1,15,few,TRBV12-3/TRBV12-4,TGTGCCAGCAGCGACAGGGCTAACAGAGGGGATACGCAGTATTTT,CASSDRANRGDTQYF
TRBJ1-5,-,13,-,TRBV20-1,TGCAGTGCCTTCATTGTTGGACAGCAGCCCCAGCATTTT,CSAFIVGQQPQHF
TRBJ2-2,-,13,-,TRBV4-3,TGCGCCAGCAGACCTCGCGGCACCGGGGAGCTGTTTTTT,CASRPRGTGELFF
TRBJ1-2,-,12,few,TRBV12-3/TRBV12-4,TGTGCCAGCAGTTTCTCGCAGAGCGGCTACACCTTC,CASSFSQSGYTF
TRBJ2-3,TRBD1,15,-,TRBV24-1,TGTGCCACCAGTGATTACAGGGGGGAGATGGATACGCAGTATTTT,CATSDYRGEMDTQYF
TRBJ1-4,-,14,-,TRBV29-1,TGCAGCGTTGCCTTGGAAGGGGGAGGAGAAAAACTGTTTTTT,CSVALEGGGEKLFF
TRBJ2-5,TRBD2,19,-,TRBV5-5,TGTGCCAGCAGCTTGATTGGGTCTAGCGGGGGCCCCCTGGCCGAGACCCAGTACTTC,CASSLIGSSGGPLAETQYF
TRBJ2-3,-,16,-,TRBV5-1,TGCGCCAGCAGCTTTGAAGGGCGGGGGCGCACAGATATGCAGTATTTT,CASSFEGRGRTDMQYF
TRBJ2-1,-,13,few,TRBV7-3,TGTGCCAGCAGCCCAGTGGTAGGTAATGAGCAGTTCTTC,CASSPVVGNEQFF
TRBJ2-5,-,11,-,TRBV12-3/TRBV12-4,TGTGCCAGCAGTTTGCGTTACGGGCAGTACTTC,CASSLRYGQYF
TRBJ2-7,TRBD1,14,-,TRBV5-8,TGTGTCAGCAGCACGGACAGGTCCCGCTTCAAGCAGTACTTC,CVSSTDRSRFKQYF
TRBJ2-7,-,15,few,TRBV5-1,TGCGCCAGCACAGACCCGACAGAAAGCTCCTACGAGCAGTACTTC,CASTDPTESSYEQYF
TRBJ2-1,-,13,few,TRBV11-2,TGTGCCAGCAGCTTAGCCCTTTTGGGGGAGCAGTTCTTC,CASSLALLGEQFF
TRBJ2-3,-,16,-,TRBV5-1,TGCGCCAGCAGCGCCCGACCAGGCCCGAAGAGGGGTACGCAGTATTTT,CASSARPGPKRGTQYF
TRBJ1-2,-,11,-,TRBV29-1,TGCAGCGTTGTAATAGGGAATGGCTACACCTTC,CSVVIGNGYTF
TRBJ2-4,TRBD2,16,-,TRBV7-2,TGTGCCAGCAGCTTAGGGGCTAGCGGAATCCAAAACATTCAGTACTTC,CASSLGASGIQNIQYF
TRBJ2-5,TRBD1,15,-,TRBV20-1,TGCAGTGCTCCCTCCGACGGGACAGCACAAGAGACCCAGTACTTC,CSAPSDGTAQETQYF
TRBJ2-1,TRBD2,14,-,TRBV20-1,TGCAGTGCTGTAGCTAGCGGGGGCCACAATGAGCAGTTCTTC,CSAVASGGHNEQFF
TRBJ2-7,-,14,few,TRBV12-3/TRBV12-4,TGTGCCAGCAGTTTTAGGCGGGACCACTACGAGCAGTACTTC,CASSFRRDHYEQYF
TRBJ2-7,-,15,few,TRBV7-9,TGTGCCAGCAGCCCTTACGGGCAGCTACCCTACGAGCAGTACTTC,CASSPYGQLPYEQYF
TRBJ2-5,TRBD2,15,-,TRBV6-5,TGTGCCAGCAGAATGGGCCGGGGGGGGCAAGAGACCCAGTACTTC,CASRMGRGGQETQYF
TRBJ1-1,-,14,-,TRBV5-1,TGCGCCAGCAGCTTAAACGACGGGTACACTGAAGCTTTCTTT,CASSLNDGYTEAFF
TRBJ2-7,-,14,-,TRBV7-2,TGTGCCAGCAGCCAGGTGGTCGGGGCATACGAGCAGTACTTC,CASSQVVGAYEQYF
TRBJ2-7,TRBD1,13,few,TRBV20-1,TGCAGTGCTAACCGGGACAGGGGGCACGAGCAGTACTTC,CSANRDRGHEQYF
TRBJ1-5,TRBD1,15,few,TRBV12-3/TRBV12-4,TGTGCCAGCAGTGCCGCGGGGACAGGGGCGCAGCCCCAGCATTTT,CASSAAGTGAQPQHF
TRBJ2-5,-,15,once,TRBV25-1,TGTGCCAACCCCCAGAAGTCCCTTAGACAAGAGACCCAGTACTTC,CANPQKSLRQETQYF
TRBJ1-4,TRBD1,14,few,TRBV7-9,TGTGCCAGCAGCCGCCGGGACAGGGGAGAAAAACTGTTTTTT,CASSRRDRGEKLFF
TRBJ2-5,-,15,many,TRBV7-2,TGTGCCAGCAGTCCCAGGGGGGGATCGGGAGAGACCCAGTACTTC,CASSPRGGSGETQYF
TRBJ1-1,-,13,-,TRBV9,TGTGCCAGCAGCGTCGGACAATACACTGAAGCTTTCTTT,CASSVGQYTEAFF
TRBJ1-3,-,17,-,TRBV28,TGTGCCAGCAGTTTAAGGGGACAACTGGTCCGCGGAAACACCATATATTTT,CASSLRGQLVRGNTIYF
TRBJ2-1,-,14,-,TRBV7-3,TGTGCCAGCAGCTTAACGGCGTTCGGGAATGAGCAGTTCTTC,CASSLTAFGNEQFF
TRBJ2-6,-,14,-,TRBV10-3,TGTGCCATCAGTGGAGAATCTGGGGCCAACGTCCTGACTTTC,CAISGESGANVLTF
TRBJ1-2,-,12,few,TRBV7-2,TGTGCCAGCAGCTCCCCAGGGGAGCGCTACACCTTC,CASSSPGERYTF